The 7 T cell receptor beta chains below all came from one sample that was sequenced in a study of blood T cell repertoires in COVID-19. Some clones are missing from TCRdb's copy, which holds only in-frame ones; the method was immunoSEQ multiplex PCR. The sample has roughly 150,000 clones, around 85% seen once. Sequencing was performed on peripheral blood. Receptor source: a human donor in a cohort sampled during active COVID-19.

The chain uses TRBV6-1 and TRBJ1-4, with 12 bases identical to TRBD1. Germline V CDR1 and CDR2: MNHNS, SASEGT. The CDR3 extends over 16 amino acids. Trimming cost V 1 base and J 8 bases; bases outside gene matches: 5. The DNA of the CDR3 is TGTGCCAGCAGTGAAGGGGACAGGGGGCTGGGAGAAAAACTGTTTTTT. It is translated as CASSEGDRGLGEKLFF.

The chain joins TRBV19 to TRBJ2-3, with D maybe TRBD2 (6 bases). Germline V gene data show CDR1 as LNHDA and CDR2 as SQIVND (reference sequence). Deletions cut 5 bases from V and 1 base from J, with 10 bases between. This CDR3 is built from 14 residues. The CDR3 nucleotides are TGTGCCAGTAGTCTGGGGGGTCGCACAGATACGCAGTATTTT. Encoded protein: CASSLGGRTDTQYF.

The chain couples TRBV9 to TRBJ1-6; unclear D gene. Trimming pared 0 bases from V and 6 bases from J, leaving 4 bases between. The germline V gene encodes CDR1 SGDLS and CDR2 YYNGEE. The CDR3 covers 13 residues. In DNA form, the CDR3 reads TGTGCCAGCAGCGTAGGTCGTAATTCACCCCTCCACTTT. Its translation: CASSVGRNSPLHF.

The rearrangement links TRBV6-5 to TRBJ1-6; possible D gene TRBD1, 5 bases. Germline V CDR1 and CDR2: MNHEY, SVGAGI. The CDR3 sequence is 15 residues long. V was shortened by 6 bases and J by 7 bases, with 16 bases between the two germline ends. The CDR3 region is CASRYGRTLNSPLHF. Written as DNA, the CDR3 is TGTGCCAGCAGGTATGGAAGGACACTAAATTCACCCCTCCACTTT.

This clone was observed a single time. The chain employs TRBV28 and TRBJ1-5; 7 bases match TRBD1. Germline loops: CDR1 MDHEN, CDR2 SYDVKM. This CDR3 spans 15 amino acids. J was trimmed by 0 bases and V by 4 bases; bases with no gene match: 3. For the CDR3, the DNA is TGTGCCAGCAGTTGGACAGGTTATAGCAATCAGCCCCAGCATTTT. Protein sequence: CASSWTGYSNQPQHF.

The V and J genes are TRBV11-3 and TRBJ2-1, with 7 bases fitting TRBD2. From germline, CDR1 is SGHNT and CDR2 YENEEA. J gave up 5 bases and V 4 bases, and 8 bases lay outside the gene matches. CDR3 length: 15 residues. The CDR3 DNA reads TGTGCCAGCAGCTCAATGGGGGAGGGTCACAATGAGCAGTTCTTC. As protein: CASSSMGEGHNEQFF.

The V gene is TRBV18, the J gene TRBJ1-1, with D possibly matching TRBD1 (6 bases). This CDR3 is built from 14 residues. Trimming took 2 bases from V and 6 from J, leaving 13 bases between them. Germline lookup yields CDR1 KGHSH and CDR2 LQKENI. The chain's CDR3 is CASSPSQGSAEAFF. DNA of the CDR3: TGTGCCAGCTCACCATCCCAGGGGTCAGCTGAAGCTTTCTTT.